This T cell receptor beta chain emerged from a study of response to subunit inactivated influenza vaccine. CDR3 length equals 16 residues. The V gene's germline CDR1 is LGHNA and CDR2 YSLEER. V lost 3 bases and J 6 bases, leaving 17 bases between the germline ends. Each CDR3 protein is one row after TCRdb ran MiXCR on the RT-PCR reads. The sample shows 500,000 to 550,000 distinct CDR3 sequences, about 8% of them seen only once. Material: PBMCs from blood, obtained around 25 months after vaccination. The chain employs TRBV4-3 and TRBJ2-2, with D unclear. This clonotype originated in a man between 50 and 75 years old who received an inactivated influenza vaccine. CDR3 sequence reads: CASSQRKGFLPGELFF. The DNA for the CDR3 is TGCGCCAGCAGCCAGAGGAAGGGATTCCTTCCCGGGGAGCTGTTTTTT.